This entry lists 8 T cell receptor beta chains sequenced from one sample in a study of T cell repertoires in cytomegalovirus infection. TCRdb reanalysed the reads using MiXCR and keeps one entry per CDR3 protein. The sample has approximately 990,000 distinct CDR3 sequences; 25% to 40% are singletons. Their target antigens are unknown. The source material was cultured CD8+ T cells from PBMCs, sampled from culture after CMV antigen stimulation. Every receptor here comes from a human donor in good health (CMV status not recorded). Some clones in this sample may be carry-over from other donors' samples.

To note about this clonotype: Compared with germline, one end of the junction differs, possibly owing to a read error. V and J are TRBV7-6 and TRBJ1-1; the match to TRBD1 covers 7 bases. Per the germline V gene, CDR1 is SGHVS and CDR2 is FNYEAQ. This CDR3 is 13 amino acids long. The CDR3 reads CAGSLNRGTEAFF. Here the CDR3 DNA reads TGTGCCGGCAGCTTAAACAGGGGAACTGAAGCTTTCTTT. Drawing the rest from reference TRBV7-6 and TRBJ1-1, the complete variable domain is GAGVSQSPRYKVTKRGQDVALRCDPISGHVSLYWYRQALGQGPEFLTYFNYEAQQDKSGLPNDRFSAERPEGSISTLTIQRTEQRDSAMYRCAGSLNRGTEAFFGQGTRLTVV.

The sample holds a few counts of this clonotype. CDR3 in amino acids: CASRTHRLQETQYF. For the CDR3, the DNA is TGTGCCAGCAGGACCCACAGGCTCCAAGAGACCCAGTACTTC. The chain is built from TRBV6-1 and TRBJ2-5, with D possibly matching TRBD1 (5 bases). CDR3 length equals 14 residues. The germline V and J ends were trimmed by 6 bases and 1 base, with 12 bases remaining between them. The germline V gene encodes CDR1 MNHNS and CDR2 SASEGT.

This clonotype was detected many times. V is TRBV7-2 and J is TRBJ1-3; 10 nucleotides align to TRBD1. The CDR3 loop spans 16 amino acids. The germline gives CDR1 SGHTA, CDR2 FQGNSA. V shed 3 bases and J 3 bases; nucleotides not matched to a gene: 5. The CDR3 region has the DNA TGTGCCAGCAGCTTGGCGGACAGGGGGGGTGGAAACACCATATATTTT. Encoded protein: CASSLADRGGGNTIYF. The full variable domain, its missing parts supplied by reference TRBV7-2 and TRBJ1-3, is GAGVSQSPSNKVTEKGKDVELRCDPISGHTALYWYRQSLGQGLEFLIYFQGNSAPDKSGLPSDRFSAERTGGSVSTLTIQRTQQEDSAVYLCASSLADRGGGNTIYFGEGSWLTVV.

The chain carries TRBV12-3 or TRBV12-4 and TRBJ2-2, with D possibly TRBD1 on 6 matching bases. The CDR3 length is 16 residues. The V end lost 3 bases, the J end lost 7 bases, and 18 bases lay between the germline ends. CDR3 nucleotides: TGTGCCAGCAGTTTCGGGGTCTTGGGGGCGAGCGGGGAGCTGTTTTTT. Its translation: CASSFGVLGASGELFF.

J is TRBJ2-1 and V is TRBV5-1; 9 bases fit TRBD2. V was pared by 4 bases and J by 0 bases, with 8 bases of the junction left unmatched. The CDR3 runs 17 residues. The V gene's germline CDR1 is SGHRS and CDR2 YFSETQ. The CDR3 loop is CASSPRVAGDSYNEQFF. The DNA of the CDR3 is TGCGCCAGCAGCCCCCGGGTAGCGGGGGACTCCTACAATGAGCAGTTCTTC.

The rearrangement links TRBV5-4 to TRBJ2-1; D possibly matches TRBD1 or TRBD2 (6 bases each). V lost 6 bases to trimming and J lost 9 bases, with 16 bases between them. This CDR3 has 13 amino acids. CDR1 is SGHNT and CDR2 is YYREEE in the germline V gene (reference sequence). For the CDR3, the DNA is TGTGCCAGCATCCCAGAACGGGGGCTTGAGCAGTTCTTC. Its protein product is CASIPERGLEQFF.

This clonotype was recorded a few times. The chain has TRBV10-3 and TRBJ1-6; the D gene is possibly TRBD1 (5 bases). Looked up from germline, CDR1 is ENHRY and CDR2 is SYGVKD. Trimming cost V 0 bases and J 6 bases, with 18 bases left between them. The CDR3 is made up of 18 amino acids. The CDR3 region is CAISESYSVGGTNSPLHF. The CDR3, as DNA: TGTGCCATCAGTGAGTCGTACTCCGTGGGGGGAACTAATTCACCCCTCCACTTT.

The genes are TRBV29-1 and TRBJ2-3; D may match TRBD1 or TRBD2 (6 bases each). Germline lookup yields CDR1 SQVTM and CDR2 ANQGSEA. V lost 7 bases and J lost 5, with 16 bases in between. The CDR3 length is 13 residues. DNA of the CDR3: TGCAGCGCCCACGGGGGCAGGGAAGATACGCAGTATTTT. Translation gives CSAHGGREDTQYF.